The clone carrying this TCR beta chain is labeled medium-sized (0.01 to 0.1%). The antigen is not known. These data originate in a study of circulating CD8 cells and anti-PD-1 response in melanoma. On the study more broadly: About 45% of the 13 patients had prior targeted therapy or immunotherapy; seven did not. Regarding the study as a whole: Published repertoire comparisons used only baseline and M1 samples. Patients included both untreated and previously treated individuals.

Trimming pared 6 bases from V and 1 base from J, leaving 13 bases between. This CDR3 region has 15 residues. Germline V gene data show CDR1 as MNHEY and CDR2 as SMNVEV (reference sequence). Live CD3+CD8+TCRalphabeta+ cells were sorted into four subsets by PD-1 and/or TIGIT. The QIAseq Immune Repertoire TCR panel built the libraries from approximately 15 ng of total RNA. TCRdb re-called the reads with MiXCR, one entry per CDR3 protein. The sample gives about 860 distinct CDR3 sequences, roughly 7.7% of which show up once; under 35% is in the top ten. The sequencing used CD8+ T cells from PBMCs, collected at baseline or after one month of anti-PD-1 therapy (not recorded which). The TCR originated in a human donor with melanoma. V is TRBV27 and J is TRBJ2-1; D possibly corresponds to TRBD2 (6 bases). The CDR3 DNA is TGTGCCAGCAGGCCAGCGGGTTTTTCCTACAATGAGCAGTTCTTC. Translated, it gives CASRPAGFSYNEQFF.